The 25 T cell receptor beta chains listed next were all sequenced from one sample in a study of cytomegalovirus exposure and HLA in healthy donors. Use of 60 Vbeta and 13 Jbeta primers characterized the PCR. Assay used: immunoSEQ multiplex PCR; TCRdb lists only in-frame clones, some missing. The sample shows 95,000 to 150,000 clones, around three quarters of them seen only once. The sequenced sample was PBMCs. The receptors were sampled from a woman in her thirties or forties in good health and CMV-seropositive.

The gene calls are TRBV5-4 and TRBJ2-7, with a tentative D call TRBD2 (5 bases). Germline loops: CDR1 SGHNT, CDR2 YYREEE (reference sequence). The CDR3 contains 11 residues. V was clipped by 10 bases and J by 2 bases, with 10 bases between them. The CDR3 nucleotides are TGTGCCGCGGGCGGGCCCTACGAGCAGTACTTC. Translation gives CAAGGPYEQYF.

The chain links TRBV4-1 to TRBJ2-5; 11 positions match TRBD2. CDR1 is MGHRA, CDR2 YSYEKL, per germline. V was pared by 3 bases and J by 4 bases, with 10 bases of the junction left unmatched. The CDR3 extends over 17 amino acids. This CDR3 is CASSHASGRSKGETQYF. The DNA of the CDR3 is TGCGCCAGCAGCCACGCTAGCGGGAGGAGTAAGGGAGAGACCCAGTACTTC.

This clone has just a few counts. The chain has TRBV10-3 and TRBJ2-3; D may be TRBD1 (5 bases). The germline gives CDR1 ENHRY, CDR2 SYGVKD. The CDR3 sequence is 13 residues long. V shed 4 bases and J shed 5 bases, with 10 bases lying between them. The CDR3 nucleotides read TGTGCCATCAGTGGGGTTAGGGGAGATACGCAGTATTTT. Encoded protein: CAISGVRGDTQYF.

This chain uses TRBV7-2 with TRBJ2-5; no clear D gene. Germline CDR1 is SGHTA and CDR2 is FQGNSA. CDR3 size: 13 residues. V was pared by 5 bases and J by 5 bases, with 12 bases between. The CDR3 bases are TGTGCCAGCAGCCGAGAGATATTGGAGACCCAGTACTTC. Its translation is CASSREILETQYF.

V usage is TRBV5-1 and J usage is TRBJ2-7; 9 bases are shared with TRBD2. The CDR3 has 17 amino acids. In germline, CDR1 is SGHRS, CDR2 YFSETQ. V shed 4 bases and J 0 bases; nucleotides not matched to a gene: 11. The CDR3 here is CASSPNPTSGHSYEQYF. In DNA form, the CDR3 reads TGCGCCAGCAGCCCGAACCCGACTAGCGGACACTCCTACGAGCAGTACTTC.

V gene TRBV18 combines with J gene TRBJ2-5, with TRBD1 matching over 9 bases. With V trimmed by 3 bases and J by 3 bases, 5 bases remained unmatched. The CDR3 runs to 15 residues. Germline loops: CDR1 KGHSH, CDR2 LQKENI. CDR3: CASSPTGGSKETQYF. DNA of the CDR3: TGTGCCAGCTCACCCACAGGGGGCTCTAAAGAGACCCAGTACTTC.

The CDR3 region is CASSLEGTAMQYF. Written as DNA, the CDR3 is TGTGCCAGCAGCTTAGAAGGGACAGCCATGCAGTACTTC. V is TRBV7-2 and J is TRBJ2-7, with 7 bases matching TRBD1. Trimming took 1 base from V and 9 from J; bases not matched to a gene: 6. The CDR3 runs to 13 residues. In germline, CDR1 is SGHTA, CDR2 FQGNSA.

The rearrangement uses TRBV30 and TRBJ1-6; 9 nucleotides match TRBD1. Per germline, CDR1 GTSNPN and CDR2 SVGIG (reference sequence). Trimming removed 0 bases from V and 11 bases from J; junction bases left unmatched: 11. This CDR3 is 16 amino acids long. The DNA of the CDR3 is TGTGCCTGGAGTGTACAGGGGGACAGGGCCCTCCCACCCCTCCACTTT. Translating it yields CAWSVQGDRALPPLHF.

The V gene is TRBV19, the J gene TRBJ2-7, with TRBD1 matching 7 bases. In germline, CDR1 is LNHDA, CDR2 SQIVND (reference sequence). V lost 10 bases to trimming and J lost 5 bases; unmatched junction nucleotides: 17. This CDR3 is built from 15 residues. CDR3 nucleotide sequence: TGTGCCACTAGACTACAGGGGCAAAGCCGGGACGAGCAGTACTTC. The encoded protein is CATRLQGQSRDEQYF.

This chain links TRBV5-1 with TRBJ2-3, with 15 bases fitting TRBD2. Germline-derived CDR1 and CDR2 are SGHRS and YFSETQ. J gave up 5 bases and V 6 bases, and 4 bases lay outside the gene matches. The CDR3 runs to 15 residues. CDR3 loop: CASIPGLAGGDTQYF. The CDR3 nucleotides are TGCGCCAGCATACCGGGACTAGCGGGAGGAGATACGCAGTATTTT.

The V gene is TRBV5-4, the J gene TRBJ1-2; no clear D. The CDR3 extends over 16 amino acids. V lost 4 bases to trimming and J lost 0 bases, with 16 bases between them. In germline, CDR1 is SGHNT, CDR2 YYREEE (reference sequence). CDR3 in amino acids: CASSLRAGPANYGYTF. CDR3 DNA sequence: TGTGCCAGCAGCCTTCGGGCGGGTCCAGCTAACTATGGCTACACCTTC.

This rearrangement joins TRBV7-2 to TRBJ2-2, with 7 bases identical to TRBD2. This CDR3 spans 15 amino acids. Germline lookup yields CDR1 SGHTA and CDR2 FQGNSA. V trimming: 0 bases; J trimming: 4 bases; junction bases outside the gene matches: 2. The CDR3 region has the DNA TGTGCCAGCAGCTTAGCGGGAGGGGCCACCGGGGAGCTGTTTTTT. It codes for CASSLAGGATGELFF.

J is TRBJ2-7 and V is TRBV11-2, with D possibly matching TRBD2 (5 bases). This CDR3 has 14 amino acids. Germline CDR1 is SGHAT and CDR2 is FQNNGV. Trimming removed 0 bases at V and 6 bases at J, with 12 bases between. The CDR3 reads CASSLEAGVPEQYF. In DNA form, the CDR3 reads TGTGCCAGCAGCTTAGAAGCCGGGGTCCCCGAGCAGTACTTC.

This clone has more than one count but fewer than ten. This chain's CDR3 is CASSVGDSLRHEQYF. DNA of the CDR3: TGTGCCAGCAGCGTCGGGGACAGCTTGCGGCACGAGCAGTACTTC. The chain recombines TRBV9 with TRBJ2-7; 7 nucleotides line up with TRBD1. This CDR3 contains 15 residues. The J segment lost 5 bases and the V segment lost 2 bases, leaving 10 bases of the junction unmatched. The V gene's germline CDR1 is SGDLS and CDR2 YYNGEE. The full variable domain, with the rest looked up from reference TRBV9 and TRBJ2-7, is DSGVTQTPKHLITATGQRVTLRCSPRSGDLSVYWYQQSLDQGLQFLIQYYNGEERAKGNILERFSAQQFPDLHSELNLSSLELGDSALYFCASSVGDSLRHEQYFGPGTRLTVT.

The rearrangement joins TRBV10-2 to TRBJ1-1; tentative D call: TRBD1 (5 bases). Trimming removed 0 bases at V and 1 base at J, with 12 bases between. Germline CDR1 and CDR2: WSHSY and SAAADI. The CDR3 loop spans 16 amino acids. CDR3 coding DNA: TGCGCCAGCAGTGAGTCATCCACGGGGGGGAACACTGAAGCTTTCTTT. As protein: CASSESSTGGNTEAFF.

The rearrangement links TRBV7-8 to TRBJ1-2; TRBD1 matches 10 bases. Unmatched junction bases numbered 7, after V lost 3 bases and J lost 3 bases. Germline CDR1 SGHVS, CDR2 FQNEAQ. The CDR3 consists of 16 residues. The CDR3 reads CASSLTGTGDDYGYTF. The DNA for the CDR3 is TGTGCCAGCAGCTTGACCGGGACAGGGGACGACTATGGCTACACCTTC.

The V gene is TRBV19, the J gene TRBJ1-5, with 7 nucleotides matching TRBD1. Per the germline V gene, CDR1 is LNHDA and CDR2 is SQIVND (reference sequence). The CDR3 is 13 residues long. V trimming: 2 bases; J trimming: 5 bases; junction bases outside the gene matches: 0. CDR3 sequence (DNA): TGTGCCAGTAGTATACAGGGGGATCAGCCCCAGCATTTT. Amino acids: CASSIQGDQPQHF.

The chain couples TRBV5-8 to TRBJ1-1, with D hard to call. The CDR3 loop spans 14 amino acids. Germline V gene data show CDR1 as SGHTS and CDR2 as YDEGEE. With 0 bases removed from V and 3 bases from J, the gap between germline ends came to 9 bases. CDR3 coding DNA: TGTGCCAGCAGCTTGGGAGGCGTGGACACTGAAGCTTTCTTT. It codes for CASSLGGVDTEAFF. The complete variable domain, with remaining parts taken from reference TRBV5-8 and TRBJ1-1, reads EAGVTQSPTHLIKTRGQQATLRCSPISGHTSVYWYQQALGLGLQFLLWYDEGEERNRGNFPPRFSGRQFPNYSSELNVNALELEDSALYLCASSLGGVDTEAFFGQGTRLTVV.

The chain joins TRBV5-8 to TRBJ2-5; TRBD2 matches at 8 bases. CDR1 is SGHTS and CDR2 is YDEGEE in the germline V gene. This CDR3 spans 14 amino acids. Germline trimming cut 3 bases from V and 3 bases from J; bases unmatched to any gene: 4. For the CDR3, the DNA is TGTGCCAGCAGCTCTAGCGGGTTGAAAGAGACCCAGTACTTC. Protein: CASSSSGLKETQYF.

The chain carries TRBV2 and TRBJ1-6; no clear D gene. Trimming took 6 bases from V and 0 from J, leaving 12 bases between them. Germline CDR1 SNHLY, CDR2 FYNNEI. This CDR3 contains 16 residues. For the CDR3, the DNA is TGTGCCAGCAGCGGGGTCTTGAGCTCCTATAATTCACCCCTCCACTTT. Residues: CASSGVLSSYNSPLHF.

This rearrangement joins TRBV19 to TRBJ2-5; TRBD2 is a possible D gene (6 bases). Germline V gives CDR1 LNHDA, CDR2 SQIVND (reference sequence). The CDR3 loop spans 16 amino acids. The germline V and J ends were trimmed by 6 bases and 4 bases, with 21 bases remaining between them. Written as DNA, the CDR3 is TGTGCCAGTAGCGCGGGCCGGGACGAGGGAGGAGAGACCCAGTACTTC. Translation: CASSAGRDEGGETQYF.

The chain links TRBV9 to TRBJ2-3; 7 nucleotides agree with TRBD2. Germline loops: CDR1 SGDLS, CDR2 YYNGEE. The CDR3 is 16 residues long. V lost 3 bases to trimming and J lost 0 bases; unmatched junction nucleotides: 7. The CDR3 coding sequence is TGTGCCAGCAGCGGACGACTAGCCCAGAGCACAGATACGCAGTATTTT. This gives the protein CASSGRLAQSTDTQYF.

This clone was recorded only once. This sequence joins TRBV5-1 and TRBJ2-1, with a weak D call TRBD2 (6 bases). Germline V lookup: CDR1 SGHRS, CDR2 YFSETQ. CDR3 length: 16 amino acids. V was pared by 1 base and J by 4 bases, with 15 bases between. The CDR3 protein is CASSLLPGLVYNEQFF. The CDR3 DNA reads TGCGCCAGCAGCTTGCTTCCGGGACTTGTGTACAATGAGCAGTTCTTC. The full variable domain, completed using reference TRBV5-1 and TRBJ2-1, is KAGVTQTPRYLIKTRGQQVTLSCSPISGHRSVSWYQQTPGQGLQFLFEYFSETQRNKGNFPGRFSGRQFSNSRSEMNVSTLELGDSALYLCASSLLPGLVYNEQFFGPGTRLTVL.

The chain recombines TRBV9 with TRBJ2-3; 7 bases map to TRBD1. Germline values: CDR1 SGDLS, CDR2 YYNGEE. Trimming at V came to 4 bases and at J to 6 bases, leaving 8 bases not matched to a gene. CDR3 size: 14 residues. CDR3 DNA: TGTGCCAGCAGCATTCGACAGGGCGGGGATACGCAGTATTTT. Translated: CASSIRQGGDTQYF.

This clone has just one count. This chain connects TRBV13 to TRBJ1-5; D might be TRBD1 (5 bases). This CDR3 is 14 amino acids long. V was shortened by 2 bases and J by 6 bases, with 11 bases between the two germline ends. Germline V gene lookup returns CDR1 PRHDT and CDR2 FYEKMQ (reference sequence). CDR3 DNA sequence: TGTGCCAGCAGCTTACGGCGGGGGACTCAGCCCCAGCATTTT. Translation: CASSLRRGTQPQHF.